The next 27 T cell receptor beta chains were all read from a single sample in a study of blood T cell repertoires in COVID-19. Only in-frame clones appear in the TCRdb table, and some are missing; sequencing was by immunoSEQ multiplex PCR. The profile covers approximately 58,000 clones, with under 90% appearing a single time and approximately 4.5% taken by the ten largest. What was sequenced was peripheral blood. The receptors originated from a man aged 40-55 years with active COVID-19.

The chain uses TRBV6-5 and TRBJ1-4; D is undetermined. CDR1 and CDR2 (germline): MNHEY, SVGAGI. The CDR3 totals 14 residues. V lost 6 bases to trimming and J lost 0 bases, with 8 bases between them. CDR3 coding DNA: TGTGCCAGCAGATCAGGATCAACTAATGAAAAACTGTTTTTT. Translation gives CASRSGSTNEKLFF.

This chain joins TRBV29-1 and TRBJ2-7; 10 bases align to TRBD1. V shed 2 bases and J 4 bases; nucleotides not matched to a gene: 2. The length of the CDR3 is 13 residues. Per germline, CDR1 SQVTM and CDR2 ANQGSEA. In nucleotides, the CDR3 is TGCAGCGTTGAACGGGACAGGGGTTACGAGCAGTACTTC. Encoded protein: CSVERDRGYEQYF.

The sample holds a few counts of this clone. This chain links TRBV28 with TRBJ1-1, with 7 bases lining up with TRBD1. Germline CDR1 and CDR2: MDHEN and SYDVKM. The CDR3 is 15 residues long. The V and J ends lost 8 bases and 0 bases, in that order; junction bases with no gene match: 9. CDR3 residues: CASRRQGNMNTEAFF. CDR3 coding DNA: TGTGCCAGCCGTCGACAGGGTAATATGAACACTGAAGCTTTCTTT.

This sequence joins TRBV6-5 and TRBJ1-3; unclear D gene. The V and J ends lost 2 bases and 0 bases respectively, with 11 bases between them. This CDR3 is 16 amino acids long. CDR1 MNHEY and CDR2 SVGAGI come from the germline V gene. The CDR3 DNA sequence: TGTGCCAGCAGTTACGGGCAGCCCAACTCTGGAAACACCATATATTTT. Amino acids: CASSYGQPNSGNTIYF.

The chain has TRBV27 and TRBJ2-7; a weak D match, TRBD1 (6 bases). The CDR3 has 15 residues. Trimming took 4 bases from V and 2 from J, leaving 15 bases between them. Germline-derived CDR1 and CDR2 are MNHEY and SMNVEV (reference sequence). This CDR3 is CASSSDQGFPYEQYF. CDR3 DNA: TGTGCCAGCAGTTCGGATCAGGGGTTCCCCTACGAGCAGTACTTC.

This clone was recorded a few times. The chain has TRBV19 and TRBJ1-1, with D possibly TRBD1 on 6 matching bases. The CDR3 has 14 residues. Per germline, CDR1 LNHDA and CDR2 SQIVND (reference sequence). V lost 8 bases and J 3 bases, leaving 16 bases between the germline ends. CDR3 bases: TGTGCCAGTGTACCGGGACAACGGTACACTGAAGCTTTCTTT. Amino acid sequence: CASVPGQRYTEAFF.

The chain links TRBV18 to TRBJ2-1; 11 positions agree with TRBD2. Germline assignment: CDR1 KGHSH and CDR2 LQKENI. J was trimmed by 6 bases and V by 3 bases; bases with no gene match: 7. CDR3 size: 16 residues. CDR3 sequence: CASSPLAGGPSNEQFF. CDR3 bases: TGTGCCAGCTCACCCTTAGCGGGAGGGCCTTCCAATGAGCAGTTCTTC.

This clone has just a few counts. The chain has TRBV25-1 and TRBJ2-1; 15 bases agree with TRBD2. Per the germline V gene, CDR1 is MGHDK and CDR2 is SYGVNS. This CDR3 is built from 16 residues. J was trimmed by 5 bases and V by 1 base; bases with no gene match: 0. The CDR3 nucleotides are TGTGCCAGCAGTGAATGGACTAGCGGGAGGGACAATGAGCAGTTCTTC. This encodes CASSEWTSGRDNEQFF.

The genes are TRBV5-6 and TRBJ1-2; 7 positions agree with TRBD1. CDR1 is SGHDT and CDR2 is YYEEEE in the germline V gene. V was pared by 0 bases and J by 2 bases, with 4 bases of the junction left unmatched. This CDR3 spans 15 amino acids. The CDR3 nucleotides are TGTGCCAGCAGCTTGGAAGGGACAGCCAACTATGGCTACACCTTC. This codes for CASSLEGTANYGYTF.

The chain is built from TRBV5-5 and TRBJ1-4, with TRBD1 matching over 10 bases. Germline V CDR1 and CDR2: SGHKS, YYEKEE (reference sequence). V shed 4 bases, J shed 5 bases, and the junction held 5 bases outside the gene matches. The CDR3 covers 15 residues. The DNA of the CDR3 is TGTGCCAGCAGCCCCGGGACAGGGGTAAATGAAAAACTGTTTTTT. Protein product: CASSPGTGVNEKLFF. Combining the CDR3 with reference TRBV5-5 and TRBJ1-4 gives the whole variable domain DAGVTQSPTHLIKTRGQQVTLRCSPISGHKSVSWYQQVLGQGPQFIFQYYEKEERGRGNFPDRFSARQFPNYSSELNVNALLLGDSALYLCASSPGTGVNEKLFFGSGTQLSVL.

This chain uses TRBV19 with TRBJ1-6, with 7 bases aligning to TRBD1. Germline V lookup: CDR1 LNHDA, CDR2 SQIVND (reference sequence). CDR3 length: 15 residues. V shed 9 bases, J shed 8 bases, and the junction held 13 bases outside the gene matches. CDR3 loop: CASLPSGTAYSPLHF. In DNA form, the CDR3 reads TGTGCCAGCCTTCCTTCCGGGACAGCTTATTCACCCCTCCACTTT.

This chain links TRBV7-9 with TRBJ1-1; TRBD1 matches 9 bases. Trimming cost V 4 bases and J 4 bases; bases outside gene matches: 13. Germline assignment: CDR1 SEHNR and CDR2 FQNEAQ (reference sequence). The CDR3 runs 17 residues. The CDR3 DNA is TGTGCCAGCAGCTCTACAGGGGGCGGAATTTTGAGCACTGAAGCTTTCTTT. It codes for CASSSTGGGILSTEAFF.

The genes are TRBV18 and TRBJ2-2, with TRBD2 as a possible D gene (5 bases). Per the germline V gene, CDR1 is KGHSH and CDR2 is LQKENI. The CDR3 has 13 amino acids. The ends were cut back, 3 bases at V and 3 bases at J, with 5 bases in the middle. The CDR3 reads CASSPSDTGELFF. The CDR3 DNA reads TGTGCCAGCTCACCTAGCGACACCGGGGAGCTGTTTTTT.

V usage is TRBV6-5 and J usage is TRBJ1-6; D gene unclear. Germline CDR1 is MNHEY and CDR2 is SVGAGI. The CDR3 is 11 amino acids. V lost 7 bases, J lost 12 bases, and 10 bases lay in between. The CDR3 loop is CASNYEGPLHF. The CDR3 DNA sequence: TGTGCCAGCAACTACGAGGGACCCCTCCACTTT.

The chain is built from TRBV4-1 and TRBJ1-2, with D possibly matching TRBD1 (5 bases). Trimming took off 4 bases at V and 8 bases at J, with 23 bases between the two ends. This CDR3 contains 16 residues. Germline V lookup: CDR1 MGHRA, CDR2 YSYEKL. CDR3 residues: CASSRKQAPEGRGYTF. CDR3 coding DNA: TGCGCCAGCAGCCGTAAACAGGCCCCTGAGGGGAGGGGCTACACCTTC.

CDR3 sequence (DNA): TGTGCCAGCAGCCAGGGAGTTGACAGGAATTACCAGCCCCAGCATTTT. It is translated as CASSQGVDRNYQPQHF. The chain combines TRBV5-8 with TRBJ1-5; D is perhaps TRBD1 (6 bases). There are 16 residues in the CDR3. Germline V lookup: CDR1 SGHTS, CDR2 YDEGEE. Trimming removed 4 bases from V and 7 bases from J, with 21 bases in between.

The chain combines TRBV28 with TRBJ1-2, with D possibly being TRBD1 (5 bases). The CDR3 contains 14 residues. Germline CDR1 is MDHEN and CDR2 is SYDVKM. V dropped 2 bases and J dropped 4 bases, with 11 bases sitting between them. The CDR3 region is CASSLQGYGYGYTF. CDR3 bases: TGTGCCAGCAGTTTACAGGGCTATGGCTATGGCTACACCTTC.

The CDR3 protein is CASSPTGKDGYTF. DNA of the CDR3: TGTGCCAGCAGCCCTACAGGGAAGGATGGCTACACCTTC. The gene calls are TRBV5-6 and TRBJ1-2, with a tentative D call TRBD1 (6 bases). The germline CDR1 and CDR2 sequences are SGHDT and YYEEEE. This CDR3 contains 13 residues. Trimming removed 4 bases from V and 6 bases from J, with 13 bases in between.

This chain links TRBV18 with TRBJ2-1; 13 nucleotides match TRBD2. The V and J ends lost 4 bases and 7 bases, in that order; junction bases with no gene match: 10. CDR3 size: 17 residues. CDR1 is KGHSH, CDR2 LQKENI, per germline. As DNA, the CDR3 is TGTGCCAGCTCACGCCGACTAGCGGGAGGTAGACCGAATGAGCAGTTCTTC. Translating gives CASSRRLAGGRPNEQFF.

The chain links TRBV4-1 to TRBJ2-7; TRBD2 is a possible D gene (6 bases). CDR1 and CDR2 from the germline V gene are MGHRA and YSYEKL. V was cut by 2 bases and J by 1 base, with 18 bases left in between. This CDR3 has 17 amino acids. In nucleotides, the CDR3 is TGCGCCAGCAGCCAACATAAAGGGACTGACGGGTCCTACGAGCAGTACTTC. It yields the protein CASSQHKGTDGSYEQYF.

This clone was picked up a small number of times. CDR3: CASSSHGTPPYEQYF. The CDR3 DNA reads TGTGCCAGCAGTTCACACGGGACACCACCCTACGAGCAGTACTTC. The chain has TRBV27 and TRBJ2-7; a weak D match, TRBD1 (6 bases). V lost 4 bases and J lost 2, with 15 bases in between. The CDR3 has 15 amino acids. Germline lookup yields CDR1 MNHEY and CDR2 SMNVEV (reference sequence).

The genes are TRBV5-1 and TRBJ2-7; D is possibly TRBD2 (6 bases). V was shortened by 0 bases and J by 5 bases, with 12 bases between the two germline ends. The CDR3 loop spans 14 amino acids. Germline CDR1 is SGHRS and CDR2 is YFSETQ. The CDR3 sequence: CASSLAGRANEQYF. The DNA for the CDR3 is TGCGCCAGCAGCTTGGCCGGGAGAGCCAACGAGCAGTACTTC.

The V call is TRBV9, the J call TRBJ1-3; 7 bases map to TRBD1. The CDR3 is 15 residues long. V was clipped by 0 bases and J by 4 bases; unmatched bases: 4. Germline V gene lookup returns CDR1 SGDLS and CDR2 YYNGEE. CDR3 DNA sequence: TGTGCCAGCAGCGTAGCTGACAGGGCCGGAAACACCATATATTTT. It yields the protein CASSVADRAGNTIYF. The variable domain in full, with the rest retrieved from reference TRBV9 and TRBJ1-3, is DSGVTQTPKHLITATGQRVTLRCSPRSGDLSVYWYQQSLDQGLQFLIQYYNGEERAKGNILERFSAQQFPDLHSELNLSSLELGDSALYFCASSVADRAGNTIYFGEGSWLTVV.

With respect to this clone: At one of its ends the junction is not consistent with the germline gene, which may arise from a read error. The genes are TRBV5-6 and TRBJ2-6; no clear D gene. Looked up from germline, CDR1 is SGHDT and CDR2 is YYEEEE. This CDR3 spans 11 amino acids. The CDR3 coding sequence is TGTGCCAGCAGCTTGGCCGACGTCCTGACTTTC. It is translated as CASSLADVLTF.

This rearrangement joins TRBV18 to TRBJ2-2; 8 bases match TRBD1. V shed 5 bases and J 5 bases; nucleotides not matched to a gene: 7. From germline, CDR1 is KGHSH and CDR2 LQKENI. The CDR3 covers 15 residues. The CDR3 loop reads CASSTGTGETGELFF. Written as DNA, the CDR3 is TGTGCCAGCTCAACCGGGACAGGAGAAACCGGGGAGCTGTTTTTT.

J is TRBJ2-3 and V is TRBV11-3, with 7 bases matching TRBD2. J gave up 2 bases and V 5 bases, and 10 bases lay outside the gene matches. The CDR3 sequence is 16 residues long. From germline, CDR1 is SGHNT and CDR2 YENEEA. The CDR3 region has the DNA TGTGCCAGCAGCCCTCATAGCGGGCAGGACACAGATACGCAGTATTTT. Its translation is CASSPHSGQDTDTQYF. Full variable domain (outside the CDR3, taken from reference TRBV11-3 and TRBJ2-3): EAGVVQSPRYKIIEKKQPVAFWCNPISGHNTLYWYLQNLGQGPELLIRYENEEAVDDSQLPKDRFSAERLKGVDSTLKIQPAELGDSAVYLCASSPHSGQDTDTQYFGPGTRLTVL.

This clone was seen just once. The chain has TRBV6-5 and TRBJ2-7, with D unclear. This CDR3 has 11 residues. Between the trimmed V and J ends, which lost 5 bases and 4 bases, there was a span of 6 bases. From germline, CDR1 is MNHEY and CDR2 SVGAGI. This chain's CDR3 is CASSQAYEQYF. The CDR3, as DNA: TGTGCCAGCAGTCAGGCGTACGAGCAGTACTTC.